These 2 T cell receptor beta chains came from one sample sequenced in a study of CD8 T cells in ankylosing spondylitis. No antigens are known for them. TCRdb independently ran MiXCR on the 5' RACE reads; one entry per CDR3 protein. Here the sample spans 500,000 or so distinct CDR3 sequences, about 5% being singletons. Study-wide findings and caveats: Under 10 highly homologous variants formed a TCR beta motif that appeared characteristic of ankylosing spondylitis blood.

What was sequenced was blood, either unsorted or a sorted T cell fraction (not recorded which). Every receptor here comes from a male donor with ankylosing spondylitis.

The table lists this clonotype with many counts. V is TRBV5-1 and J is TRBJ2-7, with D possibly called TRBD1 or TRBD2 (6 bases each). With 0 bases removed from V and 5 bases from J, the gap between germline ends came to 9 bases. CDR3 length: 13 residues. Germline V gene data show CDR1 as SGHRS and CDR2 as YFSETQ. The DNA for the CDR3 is TGCGCCAGCAGCTTGGCCGGGGGCGACGAGCAGTACTTC. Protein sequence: CASSLAGGDEQYF.

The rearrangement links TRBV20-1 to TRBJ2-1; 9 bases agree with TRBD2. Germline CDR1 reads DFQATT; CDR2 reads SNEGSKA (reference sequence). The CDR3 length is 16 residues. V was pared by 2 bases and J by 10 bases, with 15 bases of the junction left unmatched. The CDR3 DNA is TGCAGTGCTAGAAAGAGCGGGGGGTCCATGGGCCAGGAGCAGTTCTTC. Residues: CSARKSGGSMGQEQFF.